The 16 T cell receptor beta chains reported below all come from one sample, sequenced in a study of T-cell memory formation after mild COVID-19. TCRdb processed the 5' RACE reads anew with MiXCR; each CDR3 protein has one entry. The sample records roughly 29,000 distinct CDR3 sequences, approximately 7.4% being singletons. The material sequenced was PBMCs or a T cell subset sorted from them (not recorded which). All receptors derive from an adult woman who had mild COVID-19 (a few samples of this study predate the infection). Cell type and time point are not known.

This clonotype was detected ten times or more. This chain links TRBV5-1 with TRBJ1-1, with TRBD1 identical over 8 bases. Germline V gives CDR1 SGHRS, CDR2 YFSETQ. The CDR3 runs to 15 residues. V dropped 8 bases and J dropped 1; count of bases not matched to a gene: 10. Here the CDR3 reads CASFAQGARNTEAFF. The CDR3 nucleotides read TGCGCCAGTTTTGCCCAGGGGGCGCGGAACACTGAAGCTTTCTTT.

This clonotype was picked up many times. The V and J genes are TRBV9 and TRBJ2-7; D is undetermined. The V end was cut by 0 bases, the J end by 0 bases, with 10 bases between. CDR3 size: 15 residues. The germline V gene has CDR1 SGDLS and CDR2 YYNGEE. CDR3 sequence reads: CASSVDETSSYEQYF. The CDR3 coding sequence is TGTGCCAGCAGCGTAGACGAGACCAGCTCCTACGAGCAGTACTTC.

This clonotype has ten or more counts. The chain couples TRBV6-5 to TRBJ2-3; tentatively, D is TRBD2 (7 bases). This CDR3 is built from 14 residues. V was shortened by 2 bases and J by 7 bases, with 13 bases between the two germline ends. The germline gives CDR1 MNHEY, CDR2 SVGAGI. This chain's CDR3 is CASSYTGGSNTQYF. The CDR3 DNA sequence: TGTGCCAGCAGTTACACGGGGGGCTCGAATACGCAGTATTTT.

This clonotype was detected ten times or more. J is TRBJ2-3 and V is TRBV28, with 7 nucleotides matching TRBD2. The CDR3 spans 14 residues. Germline CDR1 MDHEN, CDR2 SYDVKM. The V and J ends lost 2 bases and 3 bases, in that order; junction bases with no gene match: 2. CDR3 amino acids: CASSLHGRTDTQYF. The CDR3 DNA is TGTGCCAGCAGTTTACACGGGAGGACAGATACGCAGTATTTT.

The chain links TRBV9 to TRBJ2-3; D possibly corresponds to TRBD1 (5 bases). Between the trimmed V and J ends, which lost 6 bases and 1 base, there was a span of 15 bases. CDR3 length equals 15 residues. CDR1 and CDR2 (germline): SGDLS, YYNGEE. CDR3 protein: CASTPGLGGTDTQYF. CDR3 DNA: TGTGCCAGCACCCCTGGGCTAGGGGGCACAGATACGCAGTATTTT.

In its sample, this clonotype was seen many times. V is TRBV7-9 and J is TRBJ2-5; no firm D call. The CDR3 is made up of 13 amino acids. The V gene lost 4 bases and the J gene lost 5 bases, with 11 bases spanning the gap. Germline V gives CDR1 SEHNR, CDR2 FQNEAQ (reference sequence). The CDR3 region has the DNA TGTGCCAGCAGCTCGCGGTCTTTTGAGACCCAGTACTTC. Protein product: CASSSRSFETQYF.

The chain combines TRBV20-1 with TRBJ2-7, with D maybe TRBD1 (6 bases). The CDR3 covers 13 residues. Germline lookup yields CDR1 DFQATT and CDR2 SNEGSKA (reference sequence). CDR3 amino acids: CRAREGTFYEQYF. CDR3 DNA: TGCAGGGCCCGGGAAGGGACATTCTACGAGCAGTACTTC.

This clonotype was observed at least ten times. The chain is built from TRBV12-3 or TRBV12-4 and TRBJ1-3; TRBD1 might be the D (6 bases). The germline V and J ends were trimmed by 4 bases and 2 bases, with 12 bases remaining between them. There are 15 residues in the CDR3. The CDR3: CASSSPEGAGNTIYF. CDR3 DNA: TGTGCCAGCAGTTCCCCTGAGGGGGCTGGAAACACCATATATTTT.

This clonotype was counted at least ten times. V is TRBV6-5 and J is TRBJ1-2, with a tentative D call TRBD1 (5 bases). V shed 5 bases and J shed 4 bases, with 11 bases lying between them. Germline V CDR1 and CDR2: MNHEY, SVGAGI. This CDR3 region has 13 residues. CDR3 protein: CASSKRDGYGYTF. In nucleotides, the CDR3 is TGTGCCAGCAGTAAACGGGACGGCTATGGCTACACCTTC.

By sample fraction, this clonotype is medium-sized. This rearrangement joins TRBV15 to TRBJ2-2; D gene unclear. Trimming shortened V by 0 bases and J by 0 bases, and 11 bases separated the two germline ends. CDR3 length equals 17 residues. The germline V gene has CDR1 LNHNV and CDR2 YYDKDF (reference sequence). CDR3 residues: CATSRDQASPNTGELFF. DNA of the CDR3: TGTGCCACCAGCAGAGATCAAGCCAGCCCGAACACCGGGGAGCTGTTTTTT. Combining the CDR3 with reference TRBV15 and TRBJ2-2 gives the whole variable domain DAMVIQNPRYQVTQFGKPVTLSCSQTLNHNVMYWYQQKSSQAPKLLFHYYDKDFNNEADTPDNFQSRRPNTSFCFLDIRSPGLGDTAMYLCATSRDQASPNTGELFFGEGSRLTVL.

The sample holds many counts of this clonotype. The gene calls are TRBV9 and TRBJ1-5; TRBD1 matches 7 bases. Germline V gene data show CDR1 as SGDLS and CDR2 as YYNGEE. The CDR3 is 17 amino acids. The V segment lost 4 bases and the J segment 0 bases; nucleotides outside the gene matches: 10. CDR3: CASSSGGAADSNQPQHF. As DNA, the CDR3 is TGTGCCAGCAGCTCAGGGGGAGCCGCTGATAGCAATCAGCCCCAGCATTTT.

By frequency in the sample, this clonotype is medium-sized. The V gene is TRBV6-5, the J gene TRBJ2-7; D perhaps matches TRBD1 (5 bases). V lost 7 bases, J lost 6 bases, and 10 bases lay in between. This CDR3 has 11 amino acids. Germline-derived CDR1 and CDR2 are MNHEY and SVGAGI. The CDR3 region is CASTRGIEQYF. The CDR3 nucleotides are TGTGCCAGCACTAGGGGTATCGAGCAGTACTTC.

This clonotype came up many times. This chain joins TRBV2 and TRBJ2-7; tentative D call: TRBD2 (5 bases). This CDR3 is built from 12 residues. The germline V gene has CDR1 SNHLY and CDR2 FYNNEI. Trimming cost V 1 base and J 7 bases, with 8 bases left between them. The CDR3 DNA sequence: TGTGCCAGCAGTGAAGAGCCGGGGGAGCAGTACTTC. This gives the protein CASSEEPGEQYF.

This clonotype has a count of ten or more. This rearrangement joins TRBV5-1 to TRBJ2-1; 9 bases match TRBD2. Per germline, CDR1 SGHRS and CDR2 YFSETQ. The CDR3 consists of 15 residues. V dropped 4 bases and J dropped 0; count of bases not matched to a gene: 2. CDR3 coding DNA: TGCGCCAGCAGCGATAGCGGGAGCTCCTACAATGAGCAGTTCTTC. As protein: CASSDSGSSYNEQFF. The full variable domain, rest sourced from reference TRBV5-1 and TRBJ2-1, is KAGVTQTPRYLIKTRGQQVTLSCSPISGHRSVSWYQQTPGQGLQFLFEYFSETQRNKGNFPGRFSGRQFSNSRSEMNVSTLELGDSALYLCASSDSGSSYNEQFFGPGTRLTVL.

This clonotype appeared many times. Here the CDR3 reads CASSRSDRGYGYTF. CDR3 bases: TGTGCCAGCAGCCGGTCTGACAGGGGCTATGGCTACACCTTC. This chain connects TRBV3-1 to TRBJ1-2, with 8 bases aligning to TRBD1. With 4 bases clipped from V and 4 bases from J, the junction kept 5 bases outside the gene matches. Germline V gene lookup returns CDR1 LGHDT and CDR2 YNNKEL (reference sequence). The CDR3 is 14 residues long. The full variable domain, completed using reference TRBV3-1 and TRBJ1-2, is DTAVSQTPKYLVTQMGNDKSIKCEQNLGHDTMYWYKQDSKKFLKIMFSYNNKELIINETVPNRFSPKSPDKAHLNLHINSLELGDSAVYFCASSRSDRGYGYTFGSGTRLTVV.

This clonotype was observed many times. The CDR3, as DNA: TGTGCCAGCAGCATCCGGACAGGTCCAAATGAAAAACTGTTTTTT. This sequence encodes CASSIRTGPNEKLFF. The rearrangement links TRBV11-2 to TRBJ1-4; 7 bases are a match to TRBD1. The length of the CDR3 is 15 residues. Germline V gene sequence: CDR1 SGHAT, CDR2 FQNNGV. V shed 5 bases and J 5 bases; nucleotides not matched to a gene: 8.